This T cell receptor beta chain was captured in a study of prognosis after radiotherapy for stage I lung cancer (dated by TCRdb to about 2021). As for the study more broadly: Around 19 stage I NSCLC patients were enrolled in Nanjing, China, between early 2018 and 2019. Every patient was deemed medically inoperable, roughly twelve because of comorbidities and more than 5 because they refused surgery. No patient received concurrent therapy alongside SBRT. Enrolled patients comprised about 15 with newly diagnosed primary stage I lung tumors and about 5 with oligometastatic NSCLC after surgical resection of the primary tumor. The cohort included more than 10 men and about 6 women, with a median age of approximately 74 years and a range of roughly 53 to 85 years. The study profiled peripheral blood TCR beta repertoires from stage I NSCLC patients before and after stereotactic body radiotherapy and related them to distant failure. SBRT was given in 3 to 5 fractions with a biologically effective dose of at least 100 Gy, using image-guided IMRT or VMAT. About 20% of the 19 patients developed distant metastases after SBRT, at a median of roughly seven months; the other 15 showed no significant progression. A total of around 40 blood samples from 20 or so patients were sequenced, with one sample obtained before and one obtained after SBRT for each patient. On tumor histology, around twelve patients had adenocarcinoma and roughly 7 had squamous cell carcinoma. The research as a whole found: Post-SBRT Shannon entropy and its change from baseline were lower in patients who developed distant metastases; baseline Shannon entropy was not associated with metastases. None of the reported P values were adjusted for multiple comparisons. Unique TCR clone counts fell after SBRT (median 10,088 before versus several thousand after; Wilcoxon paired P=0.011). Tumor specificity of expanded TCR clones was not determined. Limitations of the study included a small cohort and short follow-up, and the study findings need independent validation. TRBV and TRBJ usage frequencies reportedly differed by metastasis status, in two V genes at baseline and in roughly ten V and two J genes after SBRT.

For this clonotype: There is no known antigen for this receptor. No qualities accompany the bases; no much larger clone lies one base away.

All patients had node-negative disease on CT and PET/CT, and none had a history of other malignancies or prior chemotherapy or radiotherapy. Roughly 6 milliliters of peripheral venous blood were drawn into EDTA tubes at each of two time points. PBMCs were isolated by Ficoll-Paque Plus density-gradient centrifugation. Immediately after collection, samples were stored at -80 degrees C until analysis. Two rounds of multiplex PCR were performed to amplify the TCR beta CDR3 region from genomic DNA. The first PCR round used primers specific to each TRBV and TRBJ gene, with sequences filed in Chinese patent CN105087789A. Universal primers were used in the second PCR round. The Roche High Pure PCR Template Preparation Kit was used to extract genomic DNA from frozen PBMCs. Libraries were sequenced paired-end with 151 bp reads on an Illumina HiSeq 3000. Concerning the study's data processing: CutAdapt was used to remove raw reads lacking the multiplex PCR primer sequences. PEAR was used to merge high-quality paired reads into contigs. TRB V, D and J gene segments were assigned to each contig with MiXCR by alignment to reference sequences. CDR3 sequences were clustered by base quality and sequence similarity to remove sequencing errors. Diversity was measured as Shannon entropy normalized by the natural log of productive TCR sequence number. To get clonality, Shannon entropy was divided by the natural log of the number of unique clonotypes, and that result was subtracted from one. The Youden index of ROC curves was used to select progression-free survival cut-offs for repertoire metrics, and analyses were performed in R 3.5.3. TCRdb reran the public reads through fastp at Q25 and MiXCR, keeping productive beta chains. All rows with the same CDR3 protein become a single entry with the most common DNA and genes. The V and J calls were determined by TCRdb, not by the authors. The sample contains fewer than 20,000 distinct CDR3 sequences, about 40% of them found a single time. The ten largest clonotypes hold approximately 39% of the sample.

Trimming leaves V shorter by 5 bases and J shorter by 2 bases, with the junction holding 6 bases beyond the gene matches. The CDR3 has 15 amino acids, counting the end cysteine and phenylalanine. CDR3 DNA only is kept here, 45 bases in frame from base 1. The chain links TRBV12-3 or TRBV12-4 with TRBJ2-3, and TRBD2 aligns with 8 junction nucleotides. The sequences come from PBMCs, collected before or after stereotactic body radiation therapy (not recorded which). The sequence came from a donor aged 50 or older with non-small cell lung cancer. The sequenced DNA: TGTGCCAGCAGTCCTAGCGGGCTCCCCACAGATACGCAGTATTTT. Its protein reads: CASSPSGLPTDTQYF.